This TCR beta chain is drawn from a study of monozygotic twins with inflammatory bowel disease. Addition of UMIs with a 6-nucleotide sample barcode was achieved by template switching. Following a re-call of the 5' RACE reads, TCRdb has one entry per CDR3 protein and lacks DNA. The sample includes just over 300,000 distinct CDR3 sequences. The TCR sequence derives from a human donor with ulcerative colitis or Crohn's disease, or a healthy co-twin of an affected twin (not recorded which). The sequenced sample consisted of blood.

This CDR3 reads CASSSAYFSGNTIYF. This sequence joins TRBV27 and TRBJ1-3. The germline V gene encodes CDR1 MNHEY and CDR2 SMNVEV (reference sequence). This CDR3 spans 15 amino acids.